This T cell receptor beta chain came from a study of sequential checkpoint blockade in melanoma. Across the whole study: Patients were randomized 1:1 to nivolumab-then-ipilimumab or ipilimumab-then-nivolumab first-line. Each arm's sequence ended with maintenance nivolumab.

Germline V lookup: CDR1 MNHEY, CDR2 SMNVEV (reference sequence). Trimming left V 3 bases short and J 8 bases short, with 10 bases between. This CDR3 contains 13 residues. Assay used: immunoSEQ multiplex PCR; TCRdb lists only in-frame clones, some missing. The table has more than 7,500 clones, 50% to 60% seen once. Treatment indicated: randomized to nivolumab then ipilimumab (arm A) or the reverse (arm B). None of the patients previously received DNA-damaging chemotherapy. From thawed PBMCs, live CD3+CD8+ cells negative for CD19 and CD56 were sorted. The chain is built from TRBV27 and TRBJ1-4; D is uncertain. This receptor was taken from a human donor with melanoma. The sample here was CD8+ T cells sorted from blood (inferred from file names), taken from a patient given nivolumab and ipilimumab in sequence. The CDR3, as DNA: TGTGCCAGCAGTTTCCGGGTTGGGGAAAAACTGTTTTTT. Translating gives CASSFRVGEKLFF.